The 9 T cell receptor beta chains given below trace back to one sample, sequenced in a study of CD8+CD57+ T cells in acquired aplastic anemia. Genomic DNA constituted the template upon which TCR beta VDJ and CDR3 profiling was performed. MiXCR, run by TCRdb on the reads, gives a single entry per CDR3 protein. The sample includes 210,000 or so distinct CDR3 sequences, about half of them seen just once. It was patients with CD8+CD57+ cell expansion by flow cytometry who were chosen for sequencing. Material: sorted CD4+, CD8+, or CD8+CD57+ T cells (not recorded which) from PBMCs. All receptors derive from a human donor with aplastic anemia.

This clonotype was recorded at least ten times. The chain is built from TRBV6-6 and TRBJ2-5; maybe TRBD1 (5 bases). V was shortened by 6 bases and J by 2 bases, with 10 bases between the two germline ends. Germline V gene sequence: CDR1 MNHNY, CDR2 SVGAGI (reference sequence). The CDR3 has 13 amino acids. The CDR3 here is CASSPRQQETQYF. The CDR3, as DNA: TGTGCCAGCAGCCCACGACAGCAAGAGACCCAGTACTTC.

This clonotype was counted many times. The chain uses TRBV10-3 and TRBJ1-2; perhaps TRBD1 as D (5 bases). The CDR3 totals 11 residues. The V gene's germline CDR1 is ENHRY and CDR2 SYGVKD. With 6 bases removed from V and 8 bases from J, the gap between germline ends came to 10 bases. DNA for the CDR3: TGTGCCATCAGCGGGGCCTGGGGCTACACCTTC. Amino acids: CAISGAWGYTF.

This clonotype has ten or more counts. The chain has TRBV5-8 and TRBJ1-4; tentative D call: TRBD1 (5 bases). In germline, CDR1 is SGHTS, CDR2 YDEGEE. Trimming shortened V by 1 base and J by 8 bases, and 15 bases separated the two germline ends. This CDR3 has 15 residues. CDR3 amino acids: CASSLRGGVGEKLFF. CDR3 in DNA: TGTGCCAGCAGCTTGAGGGGAGGAGTAGGCGAAAAACTGTTTTTT.

On this clonotype itself: A single base separates this from a much larger clone, so it may be a read error. The chain carries TRBV5-1 and TRBJ2-1, with 8 bases fitting TRBD2. The ends lost 0 bases at V and 8 bases at J; junction bases unmatched: 7. CDR1 is SGHRS and CDR2 is YFSETQ in the germline V gene. CDR3 length equals 15 residues. The CDR3 region has the DNA TGCGCCAGCAGCTTGGCCGTGCGGGGGGTAGATGAGCAGTTCTTC. It yields the protein CASSLAVRGVDEQFF.

This clonotype appeared many times. The chain carries TRBV5-1 and TRBJ1-4; the D is unclear. The V gene's germline CDR1 is SGHRS and CDR2 YFSETQ. V was cut by 4 bases and J by 4 bases, with 11 bases left in between. The CDR3 runs to 14 residues. The CDR3 protein is CASSMSSNNEKLFF. The CDR3, as DNA: TGCGCCAGCAGCATGAGCAGTAATAATGAAAAACTGTTTTTT.

This clonotype was seen more than once but under ten times. The chain is built from TRBV18 and TRBJ1-4, with a possible D match to TRBD1 (5 bases). This CDR3 is 15 amino acids long. Trimming removed 2 bases at V and 8 bases at J, with 15 bases between. From germline, CDR1 is KGHSH and CDR2 LQKENI. The CDR3 sequence: CASSPGGRAVEKLFF. The CDR3 nucleotides read TGTGCCAGCTCACCAGGCGGCAGGGCCGTCGAAAAACTGTTTTTT.

The chain joins TRBV2 to TRBJ2-7, with D maybe TRBD2 (7 bases). Trimming pared 7 bases from V and 7 bases from J, leaving 14 bases between. Per the germline V gene, CDR1 is SNHLY and CDR2 is FYNNEI. This CDR3 is 12 amino acids long. CDR3 sequence reads: CASTRGGEEQYF. The CDR3 DNA follows: TGTGCCAGCACTAGGGGGGGGGAAGAGCAGTACTTC.

The chain joins TRBV15 to TRBJ2-5; 13 bases align to TRBD2. Losses at the gene ends were 2 bases for V and 5 bases for J; bases not matched to a gene: 5. This CDR3 contains 16 residues. CDR1 and CDR2 from the germline V gene are LNHNV and YYDKDF (reference sequence). The chain's CDR3 is CATSRLGTSGAETQYF. The CDR3 DNA is TGTGCCACCAGCAGACTAGGGACTAGCGGGGCGGAGACCCAGTACTTC. The full variable domain, with the rest looked up from reference TRBV15 and TRBJ2-5, is DAMVIQNPRYQVTQFGKPVTLSCSQTLNHNVMYWYQQKSSQAPKLLFHYYDKDFNNEADTPDNFQSRRPNTSFCFLDIRSPGLGDTAMYLCATSRLGTSGAETQYFGPGTRLLVL.

V is TRBV9 and J is TRBJ2-7; 13 nucleotides line up with TRBD2. Germline V CDR1 and CDR2: SGDLS, YYNGEE. V lost 4 bases, J lost 2 bases, and 3 bases stayed unmatched. This CDR3 contains 15 residues. CDR3 DNA: TGTGCCAGCAGCATACTAGCGGGAGGGCCCTACGAGCAGTACTTC. As protein: CASSILAGGPYEQYF.